This is a list of T cell receptor beta chains from one sample in a study of cytomegalovirus exposure and HLA in healthy donors. Generated by immunoSEQ multiplex PCR, the TCRdb table keeps only in-frame clones and is missing some. The data show about 130,000 clones, roughly 80% seen once. Sequenced material: PBMCs. These receptors originate from a woman aged 40 to 55 in good health and CMV-seronegative. CDR3s include the opening cysteine and the closing phenylalanine or tryptophan. A D gene is named only where the DNA matches it firmly. Only part of the rows carry a size: once, few, many, or a class if the clone is expanded.

j_gene	abundance	d_gene	v_gene	CDR3aa	CDR3nt
TRBJ2-5	-	-	TRBV6-5	CASSDRGETQYF	TGTGCCAGCAGTGACAGAGGAGAGACCCAGTACTTC
TRBJ2-2	-	TRBD1	TRBV9	CASSVTGAANTGELFF	TGTGCCAGCAGCGTGACAGGGGCCGCGAACACCGGGGAGCTGTTTTTT
TRBJ2-7	few	-	TRBV4-2	CASSHGPDEQYF	TGTGCCAGCAGCCATGGGCCGGACGAGCAGTACTTC
TRBJ1-2	once	-	TRBV4-1	CASSQVDRSRGGYGYTF	TGCGCCAGCAGCCAAGTCGACCGTAGTCGGGGAGGCTATGGCTACACCTTC
TRBJ2-2	-	-	TRBV7-2	CASSRPASALNTGELFF	TGTGCCAGCAGCCGGCCGGCTAGCGCACTGAACACCGGGGAGCTGTTTTTT
TRBJ2-1	-	TRBD2	TRBV5-6	CASSSGGSGRARYEQFF	TGTGCCAGCAGCTCAGGAGGGAGCGGGAGGGCTAGGTATGAGCAGTTCTTC
TRBJ1-3	-	-	TRBV7-9	CASSLELYTIYF	TGTGCCAGCAGCTTGGAGTTATACACCATATATTTT
TRBJ2-5	-	TRBD1	TRBV5-1	CASSTQVPGQTYQETQYF	TGCGCCAGCAGCACGCAGGTACCGGGACAGACGTACCAAGAGACCCAGTACTTC
TRBJ1-5	once	-	TRBV12-5	CASGLVAPPGPGRSVRNQPQHF	TGTGCTAGTGGTTTGGTAGCCCCCCCCGGCCCGGGGAGATCGGTACGCAATCAGCCCCAGCATTTT
TRBJ2-3	-	TRBD2	TRBV5-1	CATSSGSTDTQYF	TGCGCCACCTCTAGCGGGAGCACAGATACGCAGTATTTT
TRBJ2-2	-	TRBD2	TRBV4-1	CASSLSGEVTGELFF	TGCGCCAGCAGCCTTAGCGGGGAGGTTACCGGGGAGCTGTTTTTT
TRBJ2-6	-	-	TRBV4-3	CASSLQSPPGAGANVLTF	TGCGCCAGCAGCCTACAATCCCCTCCCGGGGCTGGGGCCAACGTCCTGACTTTC
TRBJ1-5	-	-	TRBV7-8	CASSTDSSNQPQHF	TGTGCCAGCAGCACTGACAGCAGCAATCAGCCCCAGCATTTT
TRBJ2-1	-	TRBD2	TRBV4-2	CASSDHPTSGGYNEQFF	TGTGCCAGCAGCGACCACCCGACTAGCGGGGGATACAATGAGCAGTTCTTC
TRBJ2-3	-	TRBD2	TRBV4-2	CASSQVAGGRADTQYF	TGTGCCAGCAGCCAAGTAGCGGGGGGGAGGGCAGATACGCAGTATTTT
TRBJ1-1	few	-	TRBV29-1	CSVATPTYEETEAFF	TGCAGCGTTGCTACACCGACTTATGAAGAAACTGAAGCTTTCTTT
TRBJ1-1	-	-	TRBV28	CASSQSGNTEAFF	TGTGCCAGCAGCCAGTCAGGGAACACTGAAGCTTTCTTT
TRBJ2-1	-	TRBD2	TRBV2	CASLSGRNEQFF	TGTGCCAGCTTGAGCGGGAGGAATGAGCAGTTCTTC
TRBJ2-7	-	TRBD2	TRBV18	CASSPSTSGRGEQYF	TGTGCCAGCTCACCTAGTACTAGCGGGAGGGGCGAGCAGTACTTC
TRBJ2-7	-	TRBD2	TRBV27	CARSRQGTIPTYEQYF	TGTGCCCGCAGTCGCCAAGGGACTATTCCCACCTACGAGCAGTACTTC
TRBJ1-2	-	-	TRBV14	CASSQDEFEQRYYGYTF	TGTGCCAGCAGCCAAGATGAATTCGAACAGAGATACTATGGCTACACCTTC
TRBJ2-5	-	TRBD1	TRBV5-1	CASSGGTGHQETQYF	TGCGCCAGCAGCGGGGGGACAGGCCATCAAGAGACCCAGTACTTC
TRBJ1-2	-	TRBD1	TRBV9	CASSVALDRVGSYGYTF	TGTGCCAGCAGCGTAGCTTTAGACAGGGTAGGAAGCTATGGCTACACCTTC
TRBJ1-1	-	-	TRBV29-1	CSVWGGEAFF	TGCAGCGTTTGGGGGGGTGAAGCTTTCTTT
TRBJ1-5	-	TRBD1	TRBV6-6	CQTRGQGGNQPQHF	TGTCAGACCCGCGGACAGGGAGGCAATCAGCCCCAGCATTTT
TRBJ1-1	-	-	TRBV7-9	CASSPQKNTEAFF	TGTGCCAGCAGCCCACAGAAGAACACTGAAGCTTTCTTT
TRBJ2-1	-	-	TRBV10-2	CASSEEGEGEQFF	TGCGCCAGCAGTGAGGAGGGGGAGGGTGAGCAGTTCTTC